This is a list of T cell receptor beta chains from one sample in a study of T cell responses to AZD1222 COVID-19 vaccine. Assay used: immunoSEQ multiplex PCR; TCRdb lists only in-frame clones, some missing. The table has about 150,000 clones, more than 90% seen once. Sample: peripheral blood, taken 28 days after the second AZD1222 dose. The origin of the receptors is an adult who received the AZD1222 COVID-19 vaccine. CDR3s include the opening cysteine and the closing phenylalanine or tryptophan. The D gene is left open where the match is weak. Some rows have no size entry. The others give once, few or many, or a class for an expanded clone.

d_gene: -; j_gene: TRBJ2-7; v_gene: TRBV6-5; abundance: -; CDR3nt: TGTGCCAGCAGTTACTCGAGGACCGTCAGGCCTTCCGAGCAGTACTTC; CDR3aa: CASSYSRTVRPSEQYF
d_gene: -; j_gene: TRBJ1-5; v_gene: TRBV5-6; abundance: -; CDR3nt: TGTGCCAGCAGCTTGGGGGCGGTCTATAGCAATCAGCCCCAGCATTTT; CDR3aa: CASSLGAVYSNQPQHF
d_gene: -; j_gene: TRBJ1-5; v_gene: TRBV4-2; abundance: few; CDR3nt: TGTGCCAGCAACCAGGATGGCAATCAGCCCCAGCATTTT; CDR3aa: CASNQDGNQPQHF
d_gene: TRBD1; j_gene: TRBJ2-7; v_gene: TRBV11-3; abundance: -; CDR3nt: TGTGCCAGCAGCCCGACGACAGGGGGCAACGAGCAGTACTTC; CDR3aa: CASSPTTGGNEQYF
d_gene: -; j_gene: TRBJ2-4; v_gene: TRBV6-9; abundance: -; CDR3nt: TGTGCCAGCAGTTATCGGGAGTGGTGCATTCAGTACTTC; CDR3aa: CASSYREWCIQYF
d_gene: TRBD1; j_gene: TRBJ1-2; v_gene: TRBV27; abundance: -; CDR3nt: TGTGCCAGCAGTCGTCAGACAGGGAACGGCTACACCTTC; CDR3aa: CASSRQTGNGYTF
d_gene: -; j_gene: TRBJ1-4; v_gene: TRBV12-3/TRBV12-4; abundance: -; CDR3nt: TGTGCCAGCAGTCGCAGGGTTAATGAAAAACTGTTTTTT; CDR3aa: CASSRRVNEKLFF
d_gene: -; j_gene: TRBJ2-5; v_gene: TRBV14; abundance: -; CDR3nt: TGTGCCAGCAGCCAAGTGCGTGGGGTGGGGGAGACCCAGTACTTC; CDR3aa: CASSQVRGVGETQYF
d_gene: -; j_gene: TRBJ1-4; v_gene: TRBV4-1; abundance: -; CDR3nt: TGCGCCAGCAGCCTTCCTTCTGAAAAACTGTTTTTT; CDR3aa: CASSLPSEKLFF
d_gene: TRBD1; j_gene: TRBJ1-2; v_gene: TRBV7-2; abundance: once; CDR3nt: TGTGCCAGCAGCGCCAACCCGGGACAGGGCTTCTATGGCTACACCTTC; CDR3aa: CASSANPGQGFYGYTF
d_gene: -; j_gene: TRBJ2-7; v_gene: TRBV30; abundance: -; CDR3nt: TGTGCCTGGGTGGACGGTTCCTACGAGCAGTACTTC; CDR3aa: CAWVDGSYEQYF
d_gene: -; j_gene: TRBJ1-1; v_gene: TRBV18; abundance: -; CDR3nt: TGTGCCAGCTCGCCCATTTCCACAGGGCTGAACACTGAAGCTTTCTTT; CDR3aa: CASSPISTGLNTEAFF
d_gene: -; j_gene: TRBJ2-7; v_gene: TRBV27; abundance: -; CDR3nt: TGTGCCAGCAGCCGTAGTCGCAGGGGGGCTTTGGGTTACGAGCAGTACTTC; CDR3aa: CASSRSRRGALGYEQYF
d_gene: -; j_gene: TRBJ1-1; v_gene: TRBV7-2; abundance: -; CDR3nt: TGTGCCAGCAGCCCCCGCCCAATGAACACTGAAGCTTTCTTT; CDR3aa: CASSPRPMNTEAFF
d_gene: -; j_gene: TRBJ1-2; v_gene: TRBV11-2; abundance: -; CDR3nt: TGTGCCAGCAGCTTAGGGTTCAGCACTAACTATGGCTACACCTTC; CDR3aa: CASSLGFSTNYGYTF
d_gene: -; j_gene: TRBJ1-2; v_gene: TRBV19; abundance: -; CDR3nt: TGTGCCAGTAGTATGTTAGGAGCCTATGGCTACACCTTC; CDR3aa: CASSMLGAYGYTF
d_gene: TRBD1; j_gene: TRBJ2-7; v_gene: TRBV6-5; abundance: -; CDR3nt: TGTGCCAGCAAAGGTCCCACAGGGGGCTACGAGCAGTACTTC; CDR3aa: CASKGPTGGYEQYF
d_gene: -; j_gene: TRBJ1-2; v_gene: TRBV21-1; abundance: -; CDR3nt: TGTGCCAGCAGCAAAGGGGACAGTGAGGGCTACACCTTC; CDR3aa: CASSKGDSEGYTF
d_gene: -; j_gene: TRBJ1-5; v_gene: TRBV19; abundance: -; CDR3nt: TGTGCCAGTAGTATGTGGGATCAGCCCCAGCATTTT; CDR3aa: CASSMWDQPQHF
d_gene: -; j_gene: TRBJ1-3; v_gene: TRBV5-5; abundance: few; CDR3nt: TGTGCCAGCAGCCCGGGGACGGCCGGAAACACCATATATTTT; CDR3aa: CASSPGTAGNTIYF
d_gene: -; j_gene: TRBJ1-2; v_gene: TRBV7-9; abundance: -; CDR3nt: TGTGCCAGCAGCTTAGATTACCAGGGACTTAACTATGGCTACACCTTC; CDR3aa: CASSLDYQGLNYGYTF
d_gene: -; j_gene: TRBJ2-1; v_gene: TRBV7-9; abundance: few; CDR3nt: TGTGCCAGCAGCTTAGCGGCGGCCATGGGGGAGCAGTTCTTC; CDR3aa: CASSLAAAMGEQFF
d_gene: -; j_gene: TRBJ1-5; v_gene: TRBV2; abundance: -; CDR3nt: TGTGCCAGCGGCTCACAGGGTTTCAATCAGCCCCAGCATTTT; CDR3aa: CASGSQGFNQPQHF
d_gene: -; j_gene: TRBJ2-7; v_gene: TRBV7-2; abundance: -; CDR3nt: TGTGCCAGCAGCTTAGAGGTGGGACGATTAACCTACGAGCAGTACTTC; CDR3aa: CASSLEVGRLTYEQYF
d_gene: -; j_gene: TRBJ1-5; v_gene: TRBV28; abundance: -; CDR3nt: TGTGCCAGCAGGTATCAGGGAGGCGTTCAGCCCCAGCATTTT; CDR3aa: CASRYQGGVQPQHF
d_gene: TRBD1; j_gene: TRBJ1-1; v_gene: TRBV6-5; abundance: -; CDR3nt: TGTGCCAGCAGTTATACCGCAGGGGGCGAAGCTTTCTTT; CDR3aa: CASSYTAGGEAFF
d_gene: -; j_gene: TRBJ2-1; v_gene: TRBV19; abundance: -; CDR3nt: TGTGCCAGTAGCCCCCTCGGAAGCTCCTACAATGAGCAGTTCTTC; CDR3aa: CASSPLGSSYNEQFF
d_gene: -; j_gene: TRBJ1-1; v_gene: TRBV27; abundance: -; CDR3nt: TGTGCCAGCAGAAGGGGCCTGAACACTGAAGCTTTCTTT; CDR3aa: CASRRGLNTEAFF
d_gene: -; j_gene: TRBJ1-2; v_gene: TRBV20-1; abundance: -; CDR3nt: TGCAGTGCTAGTAGCTCAGGGCACTATGGCTACACCTTC; CDR3aa: CSASSSGHYGYTF
d_gene: -; j_gene: TRBJ1-2; v_gene: TRBV9; abundance: -; CDR3nt: TGTGCCAGCAGCGTAGGGCAGGATGGGGGCTACACCTTC; CDR3aa: CASSVGQDGGYTF
d_gene: -; j_gene: TRBJ2-1; v_gene: TRBV6-4; abundance: -; CDR3nt: TGTGCCAGAGGGAGCTACAATGAGCAGTTCTTC; CDR3aa: CARGSYNEQFF
d_gene: -; j_gene: TRBJ2-3; v_gene: TRBV6-4; abundance: -; CDR3nt: TGTGCCAGCAGTGACTCCGCGATGGATACGCAGTATTTT; CDR3aa: CASSDSAMDTQYF
d_gene: -; j_gene: TRBJ1-1; v_gene: TRBV3-1/TRBV3-2; abundance: -; CDR3nt: TGTGCCAGCAGCCAAGTTCCTGGACAGAAAGCTTTCTTT; CDR3aa: CASSQVPGQKAFF
d_gene: -; j_gene: TRBJ1-1; v_gene: TRBV12-3/TRBV12-4; abundance: -; CDR3nt: TGTGCCAGCAGACTAACGGACGAAGCTTTCTTT; CDR3aa: CASRLTDEAFF
d_gene: -; j_gene: TRBJ1-4; v_gene: TRBV28; abundance: -; CDR3nt: TGTGCCAGCTACAGGGCCCTTAATGAAAAACTGTTTTTT; CDR3aa: CASYRALNEKLFF
d_gene: -; j_gene: TRBJ2-7; v_gene: TRBV10-3; abundance: -; CDR3nt: TGTGCCACCCTAGAGGGCAGCGGCGAGCAGTACTTC; CDR3aa: CATLEGSGEQYF
d_gene: -; j_gene: TRBJ1-6; v_gene: TRBV7-2; abundance: -; CDR3nt: TGTGCCAGCAGCCTGCCACGGGACTATAATTCACCCCTCCACTTT; CDR3aa: CASSLPRDYNSPLHF
d_gene: TRBD1; j_gene: TRBJ1-3; v_gene: TRBV11-2; abundance: -; CDR3nt: TGTGCCAGCAGCCCAGACAGGGGGCATGCTGGAAACACCATATATTTT; CDR3aa: CASSPDRGHAGNTIYF
d_gene: -; j_gene: TRBJ1-6; v_gene: TRBV10-2; abundance: -; CDR3nt: TGCGCCAGCAGTGAGCTTAACACTAATTCACCCCTCCACTTT; CDR3aa: CASSELNTNSPLHF
d_gene: -; j_gene: TRBJ1-2; v_gene: TRBV7-2; abundance: -; CDR3nt: TGTGCCAGCAGCTTAGAACGGCACTATGGCTACACCTTC; CDR3aa: CASSLERHYGYTF
d_gene: TRBD1; j_gene: TRBJ1-1; v_gene: TRBV2; abundance: -; CDR3nt: TGTGCCAGCAGTAAAGGACAGGGTTTCACTGAAGCTTTCTTT; CDR3aa: CASSKGQGFTEAFF
d_gene: -; j_gene: TRBJ1-2; v_gene: TRBV19; abundance: few; CDR3nt: TGTGCCAGTAGTGTTGCCCCGGGCCCCTTGGGCTACACCTTC; CDR3aa: CASSVAPGPLGYTF
d_gene: -; j_gene: TRBJ2-7; v_gene: TRBV7-9; abundance: -; CDR3nt: TGTGCCAGCAGCCACGGGGGCCCTACCTACGAGCAGTACTTC; CDR3aa: CASSHGGPTYEQYF
d_gene: -; j_gene: TRBJ2-1; v_gene: TRBV28; abundance: -; CDR3nt: TGTGCCAGCATCGGAGGGCCTGTGATAAATGAGCAGTTCTTC; CDR3aa: CASIGGPVINEQFF
d_gene: TRBD2; j_gene: TRBJ2-1; v_gene: TRBV9; abundance: -; CDR3nt: TGTGCCAGCAGCGTAGAAGCGGGAGATCGGTATGAGCAGTTCTTC; CDR3aa: CASSVEAGDRYEQFF